This TCR beta chain was identified in a study of cytomegalovirus exposure and HLA in healthy donors. The PCR ran on 60 Vbeta and 13 Jbeta primers. Produced via immunoSEQ multiplex PCR; TCRdb's table is partial and in-frame only. The repertoire holds about 69,000 clones, more than 75% seen once, with roughly 3% in the top ten. The CDR3 runs to 15 residues. Germline assignment: CDR1 SGHVS and CDR2 FQNEAQ. The germline V and J ends were trimmed by 5 bases and 1 base, with 14 bases remaining between them. This chain connects TRBV7-8 to TRBJ2-5; possibly TRBD2 for D (6 bases). This receptor was taken from a man aged 18-30 years in good health and CMV-seronegative. Sequenced input: PBMCs. Written as DNA, the CDR3 is TGTGCCAGCAGCGCTGTCGAACTAGCCCAAGAGACCCAGTACTTC. As protein: CASSAVELAQETQYF.